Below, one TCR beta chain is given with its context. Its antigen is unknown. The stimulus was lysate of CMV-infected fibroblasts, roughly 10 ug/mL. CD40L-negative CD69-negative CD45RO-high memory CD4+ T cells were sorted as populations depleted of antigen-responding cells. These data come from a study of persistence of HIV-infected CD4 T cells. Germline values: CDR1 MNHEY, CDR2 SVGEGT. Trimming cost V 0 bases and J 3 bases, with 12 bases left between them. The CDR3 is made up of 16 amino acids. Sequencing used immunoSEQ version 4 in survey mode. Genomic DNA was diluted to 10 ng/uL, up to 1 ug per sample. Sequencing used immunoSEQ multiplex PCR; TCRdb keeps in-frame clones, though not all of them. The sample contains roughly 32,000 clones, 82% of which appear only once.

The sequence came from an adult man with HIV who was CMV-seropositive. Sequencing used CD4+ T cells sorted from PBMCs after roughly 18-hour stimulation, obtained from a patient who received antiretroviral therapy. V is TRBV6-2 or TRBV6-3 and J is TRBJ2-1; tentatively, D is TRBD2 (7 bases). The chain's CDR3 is CASSYSRGGFYNEQFF. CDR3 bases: TGTGCCAGCAGTTACTCGAGGGGGGGGTTCTACAATGAGCAGTTCTTC.